This T cell receptor beta chain stems from a study of technical replicates of blood from a handful of donors. Data came from immunoSEQ multiplex PCR; TCRdb stores just in-frame clones and leaves some out. The sample has approximately 59,000 clones; 70% to 90% are singletons. CDR1 SEHNR and CDR2 FQNEAQ come from the germline V gene (reference sequence). The V and J ends lost 3 bases and 5 bases respectively, with 10 bases between them. The CDR3 has 13 residues. The sequenced material came from PBMCs. The sequence was obtained from a human donor in good health. Some clones in this sample may be carry-over from other donors' samples. V usage is TRBV7-9 and J usage is TRBJ1-1, with D maybe TRBD1 (5 bases). The CDR3: CASSLAGRTEAFF. As DNA, the CDR3 is TGTGCCAGCAGCTTGGCAGGGAGGACTGAAGCTTTCTTT.